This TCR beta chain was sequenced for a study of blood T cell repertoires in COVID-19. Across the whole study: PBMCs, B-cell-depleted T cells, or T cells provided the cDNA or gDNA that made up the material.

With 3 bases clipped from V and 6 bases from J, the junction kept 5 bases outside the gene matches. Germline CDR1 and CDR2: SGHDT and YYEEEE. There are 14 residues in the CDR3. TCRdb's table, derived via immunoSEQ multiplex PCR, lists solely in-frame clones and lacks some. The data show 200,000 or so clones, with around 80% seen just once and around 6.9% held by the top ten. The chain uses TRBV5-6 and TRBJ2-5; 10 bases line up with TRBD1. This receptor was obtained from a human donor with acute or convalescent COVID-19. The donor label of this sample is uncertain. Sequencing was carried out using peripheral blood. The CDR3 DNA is TGTGCCAGCAGCTATCGACAGGGGGCGAAGACCCAGTACTTC. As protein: CASSYRQGAKTQYF.